This T cell receptor (beta chain) is drawn from a study of identical twins. Regarding the study as a whole: Donors were not followed over many years; analysis was cross-sectional.

TCRdb reprocessed the 5' RACE reads via MiXCR and lists one record per CDR3 protein. In the table there are about 1.7 million distinct CDR3 sequences, less than 35% of which are singletons. This clonotype was found a few times. What it binds is unknown. Germline V gene sequence: CDR1 MGHRA, CDR2 YSYEKL. The CDR3 runs to 13 residues. The source material was cord blood. The sequence derives from a newborn girl in good health. V gene TRBV4-1 combines with J gene TRBJ2-4, with D uncertain. Judging by the DNA end, TRBJ2-7 fits better; the J call may be wrong. Here the CDR3 DNA reads TGCGCCAGCCCAGGTAACGGCTCCTACGAGCAGTACTTC. The encoded protein is CASPGNGSYEQYF.